This T cell receptor (beta chain) was sequenced for a study of blood T cell repertoires in COVID-19. Using immunoSEQ multiplex PCR, the repertoire was profiled, and TCRdb retains in-frame clones only, with some absent. Of approximately 50,000 clones listed, approximately 78% are singletons. The TCR comes from a man between 60 and 70 years old with COVID-19, enrolled during active disease. The material sequenced was peripheral blood.

CDR3 bases: TGTGCCAGCAGCTTAGCGTCTGGGAGCTCCTATAATTCACCCCTCCACTTT. Translated: CASSLASGSSYNSPLHF. This chain links TRBV7-9 with TRBJ1-6; D is unclear. Trimming cost V 0 bases and J 0 bases, with 9 bases left between them. Germline V gene lookup returns CDR1 SEHNR and CDR2 FQNEAQ (reference sequence). The CDR3 runs to 17 residues.